This T cell receptor beta chain stems from a study of T cells in Graves' hyperthyroidism and ophthalmopathy. Germline values: CDR1 SGHAT, CDR2 FQNNGV. This CDR3 has 12 amino acids. Amplified TCR beta CDR3 regions came from RNA transcripts. The HTBI primer set was used in a first-round RT-PCR of the TCR CDR3. TCRdb re-called the multiplex PCR reads with MiXCR, one entry per CDR3 protein. Among about 290,000 distinct CDR3 sequences listed, 15% to 20% were seen once. Uncontrolled infection, other autoimmune disease, pregnancy or lactation led to exclusion. A remark on this clonotype: It may be a read error: a sequence one base away is much more abundant.

The receptor was derived from a woman aged 55-75 years with Graves' ophthalmopathy. The sequencing sample was made of blood. The chain carries TRBV11-2 and TRBJ2-1; no definite D call. The CDR3 protein is CASSLFNNEQLF. For the CDR3, the DNA is TGTGCCAGCAGCTTATTTAACAATGAGCAGCTCTTC.